The 21 T cell receptor beta chains below all came from one sample that was sequenced in a study of T cell clonotyping in hematopoietic cell transplantation. Here immunoSEQ multiplex PCR was the method, and the copy in TCRdb shows in-frame clones only, minus some. This sample has 11,000 or so clones; about 92% occur once, and the top ten carry about 12%. Noted time point: recipient sample about 28 days before transplant, after cytoreduction. This specimen was peripheral blood mononuclear cells, taken before stem cell transplant. These receptor sequences come from a woman aged 40 to 49 with acute myeloid leukemia. Some clones in this sample may be carry-over from other donors' samples.

This clone has a single count. The chain uses TRBV11-2 and TRBJ2-5; D unresolved. This CDR3 spans 12 amino acids. The ends were cut back, 3 bases at V and 3 bases at J, with 5 bases in the middle. Germline assignment: CDR1 SGHAT and CDR2 FQNNGV. The CDR3 bases are TGTGCCAGCAGCTTGGATAAAGAGACCCAGTACTTC. This gives the protein CASSLDKETQYF.

This chain links TRBV5-8 with TRBJ1-5; the match to TRBD1 covers 7 bases. The CDR3 spans 15 residues. V shed 5 bases and J 0 bases; nucleotides not matched to a gene: 5. Germline V gene lookup returns CDR1 SGHTS and CDR2 YDEGEE. The CDR3 DNA sequence: TGTGCCAGCAGACGGACAGGCGATAGCAATCAGCCCCAGCATTTT. Its protein is CASRRTGDSNQPQHF.

This clone has only one observation. This chain connects TRBV29-1 to TRBJ2-6; D is unresolved. V was trimmed by 3 bases and J by 2 bases, leaving 2 bases between them. This CDR3 spans 12 amino acids. Germline CDR1 is SQVTM and CDR2 is ANQGSEA. The CDR3 is CSVDAGANVLTF. The CDR3, as DNA: TGCAGCGTTGACGCTGGGGCCAACGTCCTGACTTTC.

The chain has TRBV11-2 and TRBJ1-4, with D hard to call. With 3 bases removed from V and 12 bases from J, the gap between germline ends came to 11 bases. This CDR3 spans 12 amino acids. CDR1 and CDR2 from the germline V gene are SGHAT and FQNNGV. The CDR3 DNA is TGTGCCAGCAGCTTTGAAGGGTTTGAACTGTTTTTT. Residues: CASSFEGFELFF.

V usage is TRBV5-6 and J usage is TRBJ1-2; D call uncertain. The CDR3 consists of 14 residues. Deletions cut 1 base from V and 4 bases from J, with 11 bases between. Germline lookup yields CDR1 SGHDT and CDR2 YYEEEE. This CDR3 reads CASSLRVTGYGYTF. In nucleotides, the CDR3 is TGTGCCAGCAGCTTGAGGGTAACGGGCTATGGCTACACCTTC.

The chain joins TRBV5-6 to TRBJ2-5; D is uncertain. V dropped 2 bases and J dropped 5 bases, with 7 bases sitting between them. Per the germline V gene, CDR1 is SGHDT and CDR2 is YYEEEE. The CDR3 runs 12 residues. The DNA for the CDR3 is TGTGCCAGCAGCTTTGGGATCGAGACCCAGTACTTC. This sequence encodes CASSFGIETQYF. Supplemented by reference TRBV5-6 and TRBJ2-5, the full variable domain reads DAGVTQSPTHLIKTRGQQVTLRCSPKSGHDTVSWYQQALGQGPQFIFQYYEEEERQRGNFPDRFSGHQFPNYSSELNVNALLLGDSALYLCASSFGIETQYFGPGTRLLVL.

The chain carries TRBV4-3 and TRBJ1-3; D ambiguous. CDR1 LGHNA and CDR2 YSLEER come from the germline V gene. CDR3 size: 16 residues. Trimming stripped 1 base from V and 2 bases from J, with 12 bases between. The CDR3 bases are TGCGCCAGCAGCCAAGCAGGACTACCTCCTGGAAACACCATATATTTT. As protein: CASSQAGLPPGNTIYF.

The DNA of the CDR3 is TGTGCCAGCAGCTTAGAGGTCAAAGCTTTCTTT. Protein product: CASSLEVKAFF. V gene TRBV13 combines with J gene TRBJ1-1; D not certain. V lost 1 base and J lost 9, with 6 bases in between. Germline values: CDR1 PRHDT, CDR2 FYEKMQ (reference sequence). This CDR3 region has 11 residues.

The chain joins TRBV2 to TRBJ1-5; 10 bases map to TRBD1. The germline gives CDR1 SNHLY, CDR2 FYNNEI. There are 16 residues in the CDR3. With 6 bases clipped from V and 6 bases from J, the junction kept 11 bases outside the gene matches. The CDR3 DNA is TGTGCCAGCAGAGAGAGGGGGACAGGGGATTTTCAGCCCCAGCATTTT. Protein product: CASRERGTGDFQPQHF. The complete variable domain, with remaining parts taken from reference TRBV2 and TRBJ1-5, reads EPEVTQTPSHQVTQMGQEVILRCVPISNHLYFYWYRQILGQKVEFLVSFYNNEISEKSEIFDDQFSVERPDGSNFTLKIRSTKLEDSAMYFCASRERGTGDFQPQHFGDGTRLSIL.

CDR3 DNA: TGTGCCAGCAGTCCCCTCGGGACCTGGGAGCAGTACTTC. Its translation is CASSPLGTWEQYF. This rearrangement joins TRBV27 to TRBJ2-7; D might be TRBD1 or TRBD2, each matching 5 bases. CDR1 is MNHEY, CDR2 SMNVEV, per germline (reference sequence). Trimming cost V 5 bases and J 7 bases, with 15 bases left between them. The CDR3 is 13 residues long.

The chain recombines TRBV29-1 with TRBJ1-1; D unclear. The V gene's germline CDR1 is SQVTM and CDR2 ANQGSEA. The CDR3 spans 14 residues. Between the trimmed V and J ends, which lost 8 bases and 1 base, there was a span of 17 bases. CDR3 in DNA: TGCAGCCCCCCGGGGAAGCTTAGGAACACTGAAGCTTTCTTT. Amino acid sequence: CSPPGKLRNTEAFF.

This chain uses TRBV29-1 with TRBJ2-7, with 9 positions matching TRBD2. The CDR3 consists of 14 residues. V shed 5 bases, J shed 0 bases, and the junction held 5 bases outside the gene matches. Germline CDR1 reads SQVTM; CDR2 reads ANQGSEA. The CDR3 DNA is TGCAGCGTTCTCGGTAGCGGGAGCTCCTACGAGCAGTACTTC. Encoded protein: CSVLGSGSSYEQYF.

The chain is built from TRBV19 and TRBJ2-7, with D maybe TRBD1 (6 bases). Deletions cut 5 bases from V and 9 bases from J, with 20 bases between. CDR1 LNHDA and CDR2 SQIVND come from the germline V gene (reference sequence). The CDR3 is 14 amino acids. The CDR3 loop reads CASSVRDKYFGQYF. The CDR3 DNA follows: TGTGCCAGTAGTGTCCGGGACAAGTATTTTGGGCAGTACTTC. Full variable domain (outside the CDR3, taken from reference TRBV19 and TRBJ2-7): DGGITQSPKYLFRKEGQNVTLSCEQNLNHDAMYWYRQDPGQGLRLIYYSQIVNDFQKGDIAEGYSVSREKKESFPLTVTSAQKNPTAFYLCASSVRDKYFGQYFGPGTRLTVT.

The chain has TRBV5-4 and TRBJ1-1; D unclear. The CDR3 runs 13 residues. Germline V gene data show CDR1 as SGHNT and CDR2 as YYREEE (reference sequence). Trimming cost V 2 bases and J 4 bases, with 9 bases left between them. In DNA form, the CDR3 reads TGTGCCAGCAGCTTAACTCTAACCACTGAAGCTTTCTTT. Protein sequence: CASSLTLTTEAFF.

The chain employs TRBV5-6 and TRBJ2-7, with 8 bases fitting TRBD1. Losses at the gene ends were 4 bases for V and 0 bases for J; bases not matched to a gene: 6. In germline, CDR1 is SGHDT, CDR2 YYEEEE. The CDR3 sequence is 15 residues long. CDR3 coding DNA: TGTGCCAGCAGCCCGAGGGACAGGAGCTCCTACGAGCAGTACTTC. This translates into CASSPRDRSSYEQYF.

V is TRBV11-2 and J is TRBJ2-7, with D possibly being TRBD2 (5 bases). V was trimmed by 1 base and J by 1 base, leaving 14 bases between them. This CDR3 is 16 amino acids long. Germline-derived CDR1 and CDR2 are SGHAT and FQNNGV. The CDR3 DNA reads as TGTGCCAGCAGCTTAGCCGGCGGGTGGAGGTCCTACGAGCAGTACTTC. This codes for CASSLAGGWRSYEQYF.

V usage is TRBV2 and J usage is TRBJ2-1, with 9 bases that match TRBD2. The V segment lost 9 bases and the J segment 0 bases; nucleotides outside the gene matches: 12. The germline V gene encodes CDR1 SNHLY and CDR2 FYNNEI. This CDR3 has 17 residues. The CDR3 DNA reads as TGTGCCAGAGGAGGGACTAGCTCCTCGAGCTCCTACAATGAGCAGTTCTTC. Translated: CARGGTSSSSSYNEQFF.

The chain combines TRBV19 with TRBJ1-4; D remains ambiguous. This CDR3 contains 14 residues. Looked up from germline, CDR1 is LNHDA and CDR2 is SQIVND (reference sequence). Trimming took 2 bases from V and 8 from J, leaving 12 bases between them. The CDR3 nucleotides are TGTGCCAGTAGTATAAGGAAGTCTCGAGAAAAACTGTTTTTT. Translated, it gives CASSIRKSREKLFF. Using reference TRBV19 and TRBJ1-4 for the parts outside the CDR3, the full variable domain is DGGITQSPKYLFRKEGQNVTLSCEQNLNHDAMYWYRQDPGQGLRLIYYSQIVNDFQKGDIAEGYSVSREKKESFPLTVTSAQKNPTAFYLCASSIRKSREKLFFGSGTQLSVL.

The V gene is TRBV19, the J gene TRBJ2-3; D ambiguous. The V end lost 3 bases, the J end lost 9 bases, and 13 bases lay between the germline ends. This CDR3 is built from 13 residues. CDR1 LNHDA and CDR2 SQIVND come from the germline V gene (reference sequence). CDR3 sequence (DNA): TGTGCCAGTAGTATGGGAACGGGTCCAACGCAGTATTTT. This encodes CASSMGTGPTQYF.

The rearrangement joins TRBV19 to TRBJ2-4; a possible D gene is TRBD2 (5 bases). Germline V gene data show CDR1 as LNHDA and CDR2 as SQIVND (reference sequence). V dropped 9 bases and J dropped 7 bases, with 13 bases sitting between them. The CDR3 totals 12 residues. DNA of the CDR3: TGTGCCAGCAGGATGTCGGGGAACATTCAGTACTTC. Translating it yields CASRMSGNIQYF.

V and J are TRBV29-1 and TRBJ2-2; D gene unclear. The CDR3 has 12 residues. CDR1 SQVTM and CDR2 ANQGSEA come from the germline V gene. V gave up 6 bases and J gave up 0 bases, with 5 bases separating them. CDR3 nucleotides: TGCAGCGTACGGTCGAACACCGGGGAGCTGTTTTTT. Translated, it gives CSVRSNTGELFF.